This TCR beta chain stems from a study of T cell responses to AZD1222 COVID-19 vaccine. This CDR3 region has 12 residues. Germline V gene data show CDR1 as MDHEN and CDR2 as SYDVKM. The V end lost 6 bases, the J end lost 5 bases, and 10 bases lay between the germline ends. The method was immunoSEQ multiplex PCR; TCRdb's version includes in-frame clones alone and lacks a portion of them. The sample lists around 140,000 clones, 85% to 95% occurring once. Source: peripheral blood, taken after recovery from COVID-19. This sequence was found in an adult who had recovered from COVID-19. The chain is built from TRBV28 and TRBJ1-1; unclear D gene. This CDR3 reads CASRAGRTEAFF. The CDR3 DNA is TGTGCCAGCAGGGCAGGCCGGACTGAAGCTTTCTTT.